The T cell receptor beta chain described here comes from a study of blood T cell repertoires in COVID-19. The repertoire was sequenced with immunoSEQ multiplex PCR; TCRdb's copy has only in-frame clones and lacks some. The repertoire holds around 160,000 clones, with approximately 85% as singletons. This CDR3 is 15 amino acids long. V lost 5 bases and J lost 6; bases outside the gene matches: 7. Germline CDR1 and CDR2: LNHDA and SQIVND (reference sequence). This clone was picked up one time. V is TRBV19 and J is TRBJ1-2, with 12 bases aligning to TRBD1. Source material: peripheral blood. This TCR was sampled from a woman aged 55-75 years with COVID-19, enrolled during active disease. CDR3 in amino acids: CASSLPGQGADGYTF. The DNA for the CDR3 is TGTGCCAGTAGTCTCCCGGGACAGGGGGCAGATGGCTACACCTTC.